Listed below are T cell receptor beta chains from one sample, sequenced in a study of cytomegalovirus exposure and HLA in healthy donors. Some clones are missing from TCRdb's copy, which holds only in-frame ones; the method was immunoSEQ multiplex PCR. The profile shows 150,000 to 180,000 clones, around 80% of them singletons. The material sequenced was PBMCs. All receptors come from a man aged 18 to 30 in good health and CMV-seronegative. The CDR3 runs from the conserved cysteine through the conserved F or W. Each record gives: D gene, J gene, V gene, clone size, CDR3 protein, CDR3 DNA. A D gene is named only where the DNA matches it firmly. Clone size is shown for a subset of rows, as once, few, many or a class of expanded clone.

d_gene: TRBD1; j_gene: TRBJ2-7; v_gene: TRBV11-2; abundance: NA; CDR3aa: CASSLGLLRTGPYEQYF; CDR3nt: TGTGCCAGCAGCTTAGGTCTACTAAGGACAGGGCCCTACGAGCAGTACTTC
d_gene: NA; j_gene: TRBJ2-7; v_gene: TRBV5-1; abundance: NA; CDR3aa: CASSLEPPGHMSYEQYF; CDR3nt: TGCGCCAGCAGCTTGGAACCCCCAGGGCACATGTCCTACGAGCAGTACTTC
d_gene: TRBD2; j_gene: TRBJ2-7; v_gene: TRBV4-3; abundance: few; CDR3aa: CASSQGIAGEQYF; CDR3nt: TGCGCCAGCAGCCAAGGAATAGCGGGTGAGCAGTACTTC
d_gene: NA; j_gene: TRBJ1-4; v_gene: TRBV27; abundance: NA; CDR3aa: CASSPRRLLGKLFF; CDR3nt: TGTGCCAGCAGCCCTCGGCGGCTCCTAGGAAAACTGTTTTTT
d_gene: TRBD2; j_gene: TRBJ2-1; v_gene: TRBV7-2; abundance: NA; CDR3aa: CASSLGLAGGPPYNEQFF; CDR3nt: TGTGCCAGCAGCCTGGGACTAGCGGGAGGGCCTCCCTACAATGAGCAGTTCTTC
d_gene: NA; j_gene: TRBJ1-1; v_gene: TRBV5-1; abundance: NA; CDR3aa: CASSLGTGAEAFF; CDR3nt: TGCGCCAGCAGCTTGGGAACCGGGGCTGAAGCTTTCTTT
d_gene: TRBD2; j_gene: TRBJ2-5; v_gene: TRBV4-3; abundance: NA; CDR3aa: CASSHTSGRRETQYF; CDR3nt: TGCGCCAGCAGCCACACTAGCGGGAGGAGAGAGACCCAGTACTTC
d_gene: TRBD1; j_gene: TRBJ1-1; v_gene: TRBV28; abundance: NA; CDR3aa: CASSLAGGAPNTEAFF; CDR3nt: TGTGCCAGCAGTCTAGCAGGGGGCGCCCCGAACACTGAAGCTTTCTTT
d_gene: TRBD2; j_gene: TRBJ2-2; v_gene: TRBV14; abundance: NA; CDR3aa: CASSQASGRAYTGELFF; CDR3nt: TGTGCCAGCAGCCAAGCGAGCGGGAGGGCTTACACCGGGGAGCTGTTTTTT
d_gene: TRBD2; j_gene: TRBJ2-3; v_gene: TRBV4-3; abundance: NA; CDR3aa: CASSQDPYGGEGDTQYF; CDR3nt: TGCGCCAGCAGCCAAGATCCCTACGGCGGGGAGGGAGATACGCAGTATTTT
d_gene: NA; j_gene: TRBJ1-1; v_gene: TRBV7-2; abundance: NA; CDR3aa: CASSLYGSGSTEAFF; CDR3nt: TGTGCCAGCAGCTTATATGGGTCGGGGAGCACTGAAGCTTTCTTT
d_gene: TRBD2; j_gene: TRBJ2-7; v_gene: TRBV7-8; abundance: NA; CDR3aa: CASSSRTSLGYEQYF; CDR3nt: TGTGCCAGCAGCTCCCGGACTAGCTTGGGGTACGAGCAGTACTTC
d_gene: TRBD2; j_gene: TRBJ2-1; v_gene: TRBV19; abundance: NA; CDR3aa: CASSVAGGSHNEQFF; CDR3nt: TGTGCCAGTAGTGTAGCGGGAGGGTCCCACAATGAGCAGTTCTTC
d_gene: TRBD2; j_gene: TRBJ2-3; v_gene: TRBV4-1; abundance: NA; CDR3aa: CASSQDPGTSGPSTDTQYF; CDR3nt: TGCGCCAGCAGCCAAGATCCGGGTACTAGCGGGCCGAGCACAGATACGCAGTATTTT
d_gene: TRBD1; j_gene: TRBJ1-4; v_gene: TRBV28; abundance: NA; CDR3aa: CASSFRQGGLNEKLFF; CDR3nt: TGTGCCAGCAGTTTTCGCCAGGGGGGATTAAATGAAAAACTGTTTTTT
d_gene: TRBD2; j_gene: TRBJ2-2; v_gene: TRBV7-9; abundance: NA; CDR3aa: CASSFTSGETGELFF; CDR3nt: TGTGCCAGCAGCTTCACTAGCGGGGAGACCGGGGAGCTGTTTTTT
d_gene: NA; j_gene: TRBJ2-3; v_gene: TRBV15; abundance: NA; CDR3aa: CATSTDDRSGADTQYF; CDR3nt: TGTGCCACCAGCACCGACGACAGGTCCGGGGCAGATACGCAGTATTTT
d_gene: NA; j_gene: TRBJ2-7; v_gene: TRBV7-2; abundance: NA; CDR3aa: CASSSRRKEQYF; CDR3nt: TGTGCCAGCAGCTCGAGGAGGAAGGAGCAGTACTTC
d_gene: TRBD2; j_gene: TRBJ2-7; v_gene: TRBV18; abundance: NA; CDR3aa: CASSPGAGLSYEQYF; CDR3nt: TGTGCCAGCTCGCCCGGAGCGGGACTTTCCTACGAGCAGTACTTC
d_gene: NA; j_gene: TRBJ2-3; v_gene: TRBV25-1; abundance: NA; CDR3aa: CASSEFAGRTDTQYF; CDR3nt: TGTGCCAGCAGTGAATTTGCGGGGCGCACAGATACGCAGTATTTT
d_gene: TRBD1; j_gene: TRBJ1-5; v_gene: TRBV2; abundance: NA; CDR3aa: CASAQGAQQPQHF; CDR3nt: TGTGCCAGCGCCCAGGGGGCCCAACAGCCCCAGCATTTT
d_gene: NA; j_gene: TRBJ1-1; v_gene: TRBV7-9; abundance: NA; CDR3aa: CSSSFELSEAFF; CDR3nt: TGTTCCAGCAGCTTTGAACTTTCTGAAGCTTTCTTT
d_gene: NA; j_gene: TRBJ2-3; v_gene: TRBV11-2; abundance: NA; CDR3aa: CASAGTPATQYF; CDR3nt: TGTGCCAGCGCGGGTACCCCTGCCACGCAGTATTTT
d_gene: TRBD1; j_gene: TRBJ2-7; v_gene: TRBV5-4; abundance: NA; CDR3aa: CASSVGQGAYEQYF; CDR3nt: TGTGCCAGCAGCGTTGGACAGGGGGCTTACGAGCAGTACTTC
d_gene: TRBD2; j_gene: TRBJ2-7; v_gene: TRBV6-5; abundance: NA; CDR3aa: CASSPLAGGPYEQYF; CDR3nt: TGTGCCAGCAGTCCACTAGCGGGAGGGCCCTACGAGCAGTACTTC
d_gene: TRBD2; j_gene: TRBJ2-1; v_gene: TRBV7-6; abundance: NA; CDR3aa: CASSAGTSAYNEQFF; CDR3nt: TGTGCCAGCAGCGCTGGGACTAGCGCTTACAATGAGCAGTTCTTC
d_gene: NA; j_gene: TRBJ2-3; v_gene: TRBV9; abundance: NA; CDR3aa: CASSVGGNLADTQYF; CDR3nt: TGTGCCAGCAGCGTAGGAGGGAACCTCGCAGATACGCAGTATTTT
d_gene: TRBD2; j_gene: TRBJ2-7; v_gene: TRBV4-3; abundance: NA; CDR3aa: CASSQDLPSGEGEQYF; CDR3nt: TGCGCCAGCAGCCAAGATCTTCCTAGCGGGGAGGGCGAGCAGTACTTC
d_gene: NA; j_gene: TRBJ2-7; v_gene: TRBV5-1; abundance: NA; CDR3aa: CASSPRGSGTLLEQYF; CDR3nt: TGCGCCAGCAGCCCCCGGGGTTCCGGGACTCTCCTCGAGCAGTACTTC
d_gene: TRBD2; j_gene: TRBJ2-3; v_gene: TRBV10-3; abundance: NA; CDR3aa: CALSAGGPPDTQYF; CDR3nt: TGTGCCCTTTCAGCGGGAGGGCCCCCAGATACGCAGTATTTT
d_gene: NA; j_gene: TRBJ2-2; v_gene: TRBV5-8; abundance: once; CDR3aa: CASSFDRTGELFF; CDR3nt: TGTGCCAGCAGCTTCGACAGGACCGGGGAGCTGTTTTTT
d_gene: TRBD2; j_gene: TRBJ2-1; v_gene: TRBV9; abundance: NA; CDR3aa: CASSITSENNEQFF; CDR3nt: TGTGCCAGCAGTATTACTAGCGAGAACAATGAGCAGTTCTTC
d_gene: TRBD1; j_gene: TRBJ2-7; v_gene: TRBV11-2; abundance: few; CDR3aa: CASSSHRGNYEQYF; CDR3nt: TGTGCCAGCAGCTCCCACAGGGGTAACTACGAGCAGTACTTC
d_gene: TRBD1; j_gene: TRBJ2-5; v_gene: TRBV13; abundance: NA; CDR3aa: CASSRQGFETQYF; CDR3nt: TGTGCCAGCAGCCGACAGGGGTTCGAGACCCAGTACTTC
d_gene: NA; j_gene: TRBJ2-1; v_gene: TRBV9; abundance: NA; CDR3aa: CASSPWGGSGGGNEQFF; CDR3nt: TGTGCCAGCAGCCCCTGGGGGGGCTCGGGGGGAGGCAATGAGCAGTTCTTC
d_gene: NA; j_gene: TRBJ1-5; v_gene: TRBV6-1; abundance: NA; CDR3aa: CASSPGGENQPQHF; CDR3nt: TGTGCCAGCAGCCCCGGAGGGGAAAATCAGCCCCAGCATTTT
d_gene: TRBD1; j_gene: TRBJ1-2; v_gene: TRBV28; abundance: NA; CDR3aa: CASSLWGANRGKGYTF; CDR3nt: TGTGCCAGCAGTTTATGGGGGGCAAACAGGGGAAAGGGCTACACCTTC
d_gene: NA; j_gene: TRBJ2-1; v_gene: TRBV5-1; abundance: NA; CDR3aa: CASSLYPGDYSYNEQFF; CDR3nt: TGCGCCAGCAGCTTGTACCCGGGAGATTACTCCTACAATGAGCAGTTCTTC
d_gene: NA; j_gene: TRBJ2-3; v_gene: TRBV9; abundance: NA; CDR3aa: CASSVDRGWSLSTDTQYF; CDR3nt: TGTGCCAGCAGCGTGGACCGGGGGTGGAGTCTGTCCACAGATACGCAGTATTTT
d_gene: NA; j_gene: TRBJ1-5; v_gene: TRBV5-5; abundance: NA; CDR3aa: CASSSYSLGGPQHF; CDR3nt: TGTGCCAGCAGCTCATACAGCCTTGGTGGTCCCCAGCATTTT
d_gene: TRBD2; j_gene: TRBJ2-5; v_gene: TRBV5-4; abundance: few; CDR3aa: CASSTSSGTQETQYF; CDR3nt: TGTGCCAGCAGCACCTCTAGCGGTACCCAAGAGACCCAGTACTTC
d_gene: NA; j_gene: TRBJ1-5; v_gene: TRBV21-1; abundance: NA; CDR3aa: CASSTPAATPSNQPQHF; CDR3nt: TGTGCCAGCAGCACTCCCGCGGCAACGCCTAGCAATCAGCCCCAGCATTTT
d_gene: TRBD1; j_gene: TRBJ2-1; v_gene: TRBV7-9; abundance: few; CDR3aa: CSSSQDRGRNEQFF; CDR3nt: TGTTCCAGCAGCCAGGACAGGGGGCGGAATGAGCAGTTCTTC
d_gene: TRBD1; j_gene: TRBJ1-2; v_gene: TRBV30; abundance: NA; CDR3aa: CAWSVRTGEGYTF; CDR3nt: TGTGCCTGGAGTGTCCGGACAGGGGAAGGCTACACCTTC
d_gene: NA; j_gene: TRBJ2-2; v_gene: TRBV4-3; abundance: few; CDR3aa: CASSQDLEIGELFF; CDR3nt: TGCGCCAGCAGCCAAGATTTGGAGATCGGGGAGCTGTTTTTT
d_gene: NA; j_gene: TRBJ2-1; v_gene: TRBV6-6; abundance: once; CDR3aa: CASSSRDFYNEQFF; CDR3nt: TGTGCCAGCAGTAGCCGGGACTTCTACAATGAGCAGTTCTTC
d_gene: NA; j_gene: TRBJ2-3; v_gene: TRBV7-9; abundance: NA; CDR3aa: CASSIYSTDTQYF; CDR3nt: TGTGCCAGCAGCATCTACAGCACAGATACGCAGTATTTT
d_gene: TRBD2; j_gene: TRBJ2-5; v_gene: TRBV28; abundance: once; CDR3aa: CASSSPLAGRETQYF; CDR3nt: TGTGCCAGCAGTTCACCACTAGCGGGAAGAGAGACCCAGTACTTC
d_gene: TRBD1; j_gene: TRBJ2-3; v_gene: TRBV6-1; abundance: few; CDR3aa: CASSDGTGGTDTQYF; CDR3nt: TGTGCCAGCAGTGACGGGACAGGGGGCACAGATACGCAGTATTTT
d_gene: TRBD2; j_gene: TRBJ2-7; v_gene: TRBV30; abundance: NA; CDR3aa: CAWTGGGYEQYF; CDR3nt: TGTGCCTGGACGGGGGGGGGATACGAGCAGTACTTC
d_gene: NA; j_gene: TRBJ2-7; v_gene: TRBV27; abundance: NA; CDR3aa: CASSLIGSGVEQYF; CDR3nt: TGTGCCAGCAGTTTAATAGGGTCGGGAGTCGAGCAGTACTTC
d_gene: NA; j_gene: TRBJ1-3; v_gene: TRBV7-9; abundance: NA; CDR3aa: CSSSPSAGSSGNTIYF; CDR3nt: TGTTCCAGCAGCCCTAGCGCAGGCTCCTCTGGAAACACCATATATTTT
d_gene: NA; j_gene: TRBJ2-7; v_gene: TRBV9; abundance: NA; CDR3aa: CASSPRSGPYSYEQYF; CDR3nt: TGTGCCAGCAGCCCGAGGAGCGGGCCCTACTCCTACGAGCAGTACTTC
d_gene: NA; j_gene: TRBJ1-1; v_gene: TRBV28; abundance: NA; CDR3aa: CASSETALMNTEAFF; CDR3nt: TGTGCCAGCAGTGAGACAGCCCTAATGAACACTGAAGCTTTCTTT
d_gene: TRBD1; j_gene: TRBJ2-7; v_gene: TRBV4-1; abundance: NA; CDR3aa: CASSPSGTGGGNPYEQYF; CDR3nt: TGCGCCAGCAGCCCTTCCGGGACAGGGGGCGGGAACCCCTACGAGCAGTACTTC